Sequencing of this TCR beta chain was carried out in a study of blood T cell repertoires in COVID-19. CDR3 length: 13 residues. Germline V gives CDR1 SNHLY, CDR2 FYNNEI. Trimming left V 7 bases short and J 0 bases short, with 7 bases between. Using immunoSEQ multiplex PCR, the repertoire was profiled, and TCRdb retains in-frame clones only, with some absent. The data contain around 200,000 clones, around 80% of them singletons. This TCR was sampled from a woman over 75 with active or convalescent COVID-19. This chain joins TRBV2 and TRBJ2-1; D unclear. Sequencing was done on a sample of peripheral blood. Here the CDR3 DNA reads TGTGCCAGCACCCTAACCTCCTACAATGAGCAGTTCTTC. Translating it yields CASTLTSYNEQFF.